These T cell receptor beta chains were read from a single sample in a study of T cell responses to AZD1222 COVID-19 vaccine. Some clones are missing from TCRdb's copy, which holds only in-frame ones; the method was immunoSEQ multiplex PCR. The sample has under 150,000 clones; about nine tenths are singletons. The specimen comprised peripheral blood, sampled 28 days after the second AZD1222 dose. The source is an adult who received the AZD1222 COVID-19 vaccine. Both conserved end residues are part of each CDR3. Each record gives: clone size, V gene, D gene, J gene, CDR3 DNA, CDR3 protein. The D gene is left open where the match is weak. Clone size is shown for a subset of rows, as once, few, many or a class of expanded clone.

abundance: -; v_gene: TRBV18; d_gene: -; j_gene: TRBJ1-2; CDR3nt: TGTGCCAGCTCTAGGGATGACTATGGCTACACCTTC; CDR3aa: CASSRDDYGYTF
abundance: -; v_gene: TRBV4-3; d_gene: TRBD1; j_gene: TRBJ1-4; CDR3nt: TGCGCCAGCAGCCAAGAAGTATCAGGGGGGGCGAAACTGTTTTTT; CDR3aa: CASSQEVSGGAKLFF
abundance: -; v_gene: TRBV7-9; d_gene: TRBD1; j_gene: TRBJ1-2; CDR3nt: TGTGCCAGCAGCTTAGTAGGCTTGGACAGGAGATATGGCTACACCTTC; CDR3aa: CASSLVGLDRRYGYTF
abundance: -; v_gene: TRBV6-5; d_gene: TRBD1; j_gene: TRBJ2-3; CDR3nt: TGTGCCAGCACCTTGGACAGGGGACTTGATACGCAGTATTTT; CDR3aa: CASTLDRGLDTQYF
abundance: -; v_gene: TRBV9; d_gene: -; j_gene: TRBJ2-2; CDR3nt: TGTGCCAGCAGCGCCGCGTTAGGCCCATTGTTTTTT; CDR3aa: CASSAALGPLFF
abundance: -; v_gene: TRBV29-1; d_gene: TRBD1; j_gene: TRBJ1-2; CDR3nt: TGCAGCGTCGCTGACAGGGCCTATGGCTACACCTTC; CDR3aa: CSVADRAYGYTF
abundance: -; v_gene: TRBV3-1/TRBV3-2; d_gene: -; j_gene: TRBJ1-4; CDR3nt: TGTGCCAGCAGCCAAGGGCGGGAAAAACTGTTTTTT; CDR3aa: CASSQGREKLFF
abundance: -; v_gene: TRBV7-2; d_gene: TRBD2; j_gene: TRBJ2-1; CDR3nt: TGTGCCAGCAGCTTACATTACAGCGGGGCTTCTAATGAGCAGTTCTTC; CDR3aa: CASSLHYSGASNEQFF
abundance: -; v_gene: TRBV18; d_gene: -; j_gene: TRBJ1-2; CDR3nt: TGTGCCAGCTCACGTGTTAGGGCAGGGCACTATGGCTACACCTTC; CDR3aa: CASSRVRAGHYGYTF
abundance: -; v_gene: TRBV5-1; d_gene: -; j_gene: TRBJ1-1; CDR3nt: TGCGCCAGCAGCCCCCGGGGCAGAATGAACACTGAAGCTTTCTTT; CDR3aa: CASSPRGRMNTEAFF
abundance: -; v_gene: TRBV9; d_gene: TRBD1; j_gene: TRBJ1-2; CDR3nt: TGTGCCAGCAGCGCGGACAGGGGCTATGGCTACACCTTC; CDR3aa: CASSADRGYGYTF
abundance: once; v_gene: TRBV7-9; d_gene: -; j_gene: TRBJ2-1; CDR3nt: TGTGCCAGCAGCTTAGGATCTGTGTACAATGAGCAGTTCTTC; CDR3aa: CASSLGSVYNEQFF
abundance: -; v_gene: TRBV10-1; d_gene: -; j_gene: TRBJ2-5; CDR3nt: TGCGCCAGTCCCTACCTTGAAGAGACCCAGTACTTC; CDR3aa: CASPYLEETQYF
abundance: -; v_gene: TRBV19; d_gene: -; j_gene: TRBJ1-5; CDR3nt: TGTGCCAGTAGTATCGAAGGGGATCAGCCCCAGCATTTT; CDR3aa: CASSIEGDQPQHF
abundance: few; v_gene: TRBV11-2; d_gene: -; j_gene: TRBJ1-1; CDR3nt: TGTGCCAGCAGCCGGACAGCGAACACTGAAGCTTTCTTT; CDR3aa: CASSRTANTEAFF
abundance: once; v_gene: TRBV30; d_gene: -; j_gene: TRBJ1-1; CDR3nt: TGTGCCTGGAGTGTGGGGCAGGGCACTGAAGCTTTCTTT; CDR3aa: CAWSVGQGTEAFF
abundance: -; v_gene: TRBV10-3; d_gene: -; j_gene: TRBJ1-2; CDR3nt: TGTGCCATCAGTGTGGCAGGGCCAGTATCGGGCTACACCTTC; CDR3aa: CAISVAGPVSGYTF
abundance: -; v_gene: TRBV12-3/TRBV12-4; d_gene: -; j_gene: TRBJ1-1; CDR3nt: TGTGCCAGCAGCCTACCCAACACTGAAGCTTTCTTT; CDR3aa: CASSLPNTEAFF
abundance: -; v_gene: TRBV5-1; d_gene: -; j_gene: TRBJ2-3; CDR3nt: TGCGCCAGCAGCTTGTCAATAGGGGGAGCAGATACGCAGTATTTT; CDR3aa: CASSLSIGGADTQYF
abundance: -; v_gene: TRBV7-2; d_gene: -; j_gene: TRBJ1-1; CDR3nt: TGTGCCAGCAGCCGCAGCCAGACGGTGAACACTGAAGCTTTCTTT; CDR3aa: CASSRSQTVNTEAFF
abundance: -; v_gene: TRBV5-6; d_gene: -; j_gene: TRBJ1-2; CDR3nt: TGTGCCAGCAGCTTGGTTTCGGGGGCAAACTATGGCTACACCTTC; CDR3aa: CASSLVSGANYGYTF
abundance: -; v_gene: TRBV5-8; d_gene: TRBD1; j_gene: TRBJ2-1; CDR3nt: TGTGCCAGCAGCTTCGACAGGGCACTAGGGCTTCGGGGTGAGCAGTTCTTC; CDR3aa: CASSFDRALGLRGEQFF
abundance: -; v_gene: TRBV19; d_gene: -; j_gene: TRBJ1-5; CDR3nt: TGTGCCAGTAGTATACGCAGGGGAAGCAATCAGCCCCAGCATTTT; CDR3aa: CASSIRRGSNQPQHF
abundance: -; v_gene: TRBV30; d_gene: -; j_gene: TRBJ1-5; CDR3nt: TGTGCCTGGACCGAGCAATATAGCAATCAGCCCCAGCATTTT; CDR3aa: CAWTEQYSNQPQHF
abundance: -; v_gene: TRBV19; d_gene: -; j_gene: TRBJ1-6; CDR3nt: TGTGCCAGTAGTGCGACCACCGGGGCCCTCCACTTT; CDR3aa: CASSATTGALHF
abundance: -; v_gene: TRBV24-1; d_gene: -; j_gene: TRBJ2-5; CDR3nt: TGTGCCACCAGTGACCGGAGTCACCAAGAGACCCAGTACTTC; CDR3aa: CATSDRSHQETQYF
abundance: -; v_gene: TRBV4-2; d_gene: -; j_gene: TRBJ1-5; CDR3nt: TGTGCCAGCAGCCGGTCGATTAGCAATCAGCCCCAGCATTTT; CDR3aa: CASSRSISNQPQHF
abundance: few; v_gene: TRBV7-3; d_gene: TRBD2; j_gene: TRBJ2-1; CDR3nt: TGTGCCAGCAGCTTAAAGGTTAGCGGGGGAAACAATGAGCAGTTCTTC; CDR3aa: CASSLKVSGGNNEQFF
abundance: -; v_gene: TRBV19; d_gene: TRBD1; j_gene: TRBJ1-5; CDR3nt: TGTGCCAGTAGTCCAGGGACAGGGGGGCGCAATCAGCCCCAGCATTTT; CDR3aa: CASSPGTGGRNQPQHF
abundance: -; v_gene: TRBV11-3; d_gene: TRBD2; j_gene: TRBJ2-5; CDR3nt: TGTGCCAGCAGCTTAGTTAGCGGGGGACCCCAGTACTTC; CDR3aa: CASSLVSGGPQYF
abundance: once; v_gene: TRBV5-1; d_gene: TRBD1; j_gene: TRBJ2-3; CDR3nt: TGCGCCAGCAGCTCAACCAGGGGGCGTACCACAGATACGCAGTATTTT; CDR3aa: CASSSTRGRTTDTQYF
abundance: once; v_gene: TRBV3-1/TRBV3-2; d_gene: -; j_gene: TRBJ1-4; CDR3nt: TGTGCCAGCAGCCAAACGGAAGGGGCAACTAATGAAAAACTGTTTTTT; CDR3aa: CASSQTEGATNEKLFF
abundance: -; v_gene: TRBV29-1; d_gene: TRBD1; j_gene: TRBJ1-2; CDR3nt: TGCAGCGTCTGGACAGGGGGCTATGGCTACACCTTC; CDR3aa: CSVWTGGYGYTF
abundance: -; v_gene: TRBV9; d_gene: TRBD1; j_gene: TRBJ2-1; CDR3nt: TGTGCCAGCAGCGCCCCCCGGGACAGGCCGTCGTTTGAGCAGTTCTTC; CDR3aa: CASSAPRDRPSFEQFF
abundance: -; v_gene: TRBV19; d_gene: -; j_gene: TRBJ2-6; CDR3nt: TGTGCCAGTAGTGTCCGGCAGTCTGGGGCCAACGTCCTGACTTTC; CDR3aa: CASSVRQSGANVLTF
abundance: once; v_gene: TRBV4-1; d_gene: TRBD2; j_gene: TRBJ2-1; CDR3nt: TGCGCCAGCAGTCAAGGCACGGGGGGACTCTACAATGAGCAGTTCTTC; CDR3aa: CASSQGTGGLYNEQFF
abundance: -; v_gene: TRBV28; d_gene: TRBD1; j_gene: TRBJ1-2; CDR3nt: TGTGCCAGCAGTTTCAGGGGGGGAGGCTACACCTTC; CDR3aa: CASSFRGGGYTF